The clone carrying this T cell receptor (beta chain) has just a few counts. Antigen: not known. This sample is part of a study of T-cell memory formation after mild COVID-19. Overall study context: TCR clusters largely stayed donor specific.

Overall study findings and caveats: Researchers found some responding clones in pre-infection memory, a sign that cross-reactive memory joined. Second-wave clones reaching peak frequency on day 37 lacked confirmed SARS-CoV-2 specificity.

TCRdb independently ran MiXCR on the 5' RACE reads; one entry per CDR3 protein. The sample yields roughly 400,000 distinct CDR3 sequences, roughly 15% seen once. The sequencing sample was made of PBMCs or a T cell subset sorted from them (not recorded which). The clonotype originates from a man between 18 and 35 years old who had mild COVID-19 (a few samples of this study predate the infection). Cell type and time point are not known.

The CDR3, as DNA: TGCAGTGCTAGATCTGATGCGAACACTGAAGCTTTCTTT. Translation gives CSARSDANTEAFF. This chain joins TRBV20-1 and TRBJ1-1; D gene ambiguous. The CDR3 loop spans 13 amino acids. The germline V and J ends were trimmed by 2 bases and 1 base, with 8 bases remaining between them. Germline-derived CDR1 and CDR2 are DFQATT and SNEGSKA (reference sequence).